The sequence of this T cell receptor (beta chain) was determined in a study of blood T cell repertoires in COVID-19. The length of the CDR3 is 14 residues. The germline gives CDR1 MNHEY, CDR2 SMNVEV (reference sequence). Trimming removed 3 bases at V and 1 base at J, with 7 bases between. In the study's own analysis: Amplifying reference gene primers gave estimates of nucleated cell counts. Sequencing used immunoSEQ multiplex PCR; TCRdb keeps in-frame clones, though not all of them. V, J and clone size reflect that table, while D and trimming were determined from the DNA. The sample holds under 300,000 clones, about 88% seen once.

Sequencing input: peripheral blood. The source of this sequence is a woman in her seventies with active or convalescent COVID-19. The rearrangement joins TRBV27 to TRBJ1-5; possibly TRBD1 for D (5 bases). DNA of the CDR3: TGTGCCAGCAGTTTGGGGGGAAGCAATCAGCCCCAGCATTTT. This translates into CASSLGGSNQPQHF.